Below, one TCR beta chain is given with its context. Its antigen is as yet unknown. Cycle 7 day 1, cycle 4 day 1, and baseline were the timepoints at which blood was sampled. Germline lookup yields CDR1 MNHEY and CDR2 SMNVEV (reference sequence). The CDR3 has 17 amino acids. V was clipped by 3 bases and J by 6 bases, with 21 bases between them. Sequenced by immunoSEQ multiplex PCR; TCRdb stores in-frame clones only, minus some. The table records approximately 40,000 clones, about 88% of them present only once. These data originate in a study of OX40 agonist ivuxolimab in advanced cancers. Study summary: Patients in dose escalation had liver, melanoma, kidney or head and neck cancers. Partial responses, seen in three patients, involved one hepatocellular carcinoma and two cutaneous melanomas. Study outcomes and limitations: Several nonresponders also turned out to have low normalized T-cell clonal expansion.

This clonotype originated in an adult with an advanced solid tumor such as melanoma, head and neck, liver or kidney cancer. The chain combines TRBV27 with TRBJ2-1; TRBD2 is a possible D gene (6 bases). The sample was CD4+ or CD8+ T cells sorted from blood, taken in a trial of the OX40 agonist ivuxolimab. CDR3: CASSFTPAPRRGNEQFF. As DNA, the CDR3 is TGTGCCAGCAGTTTCACCCCGGCCCCCCGGAGGGGCAATGAGCAGTTCTTC.